The rows below give T cell receptor beta chains drawn from one sample of a study of blood T cell repertoires in COVID-19. Here immunoSEQ multiplex PCR was the method, and the copy in TCRdb shows in-frame clones only, minus some. This sample has approximately 270,000 clones, with 88% found just once. Material for sequencing was peripheral blood. Receptor source: a man at least 80 years old with acute or convalescent COVID-19. The CDR3 runs from the conserved cysteine through the conserved F or W. The order of the fields is clone size, D gene, V gene, J gene, CDR3 DNA, CDR3 protein. A D gene is named only where the DNA matches it firmly. Expanded clones get a size class; other rows say once, few or many, or leave the size out.

clone_size: once
d_call: TRBD2
v_call: TRBV6-5
j_call: TRBJ2-1
cdr3_nt: TGTGCCAGCAGCCGGACTAGCGGGCGCTACAATGAGCAGTTCTTC
cdr3_aa: CASSRTSGRYNEQFF

clone_size: .
d_call: .
v_call: TRBV5-1
j_call: TRBJ1-5
cdr3_nt: TGCGCCAGCAGCTCAGGGGACGTAAATAGCAATCAGCCCCAGCATTTT
cdr3_aa: CASSSGDVNSNQPQHF

clone_size: .
d_call: .
v_call: TRBV3-1/TRBV3-2
j_call: TRBJ2-1
cdr3_nt: TGTGCCAGCAGCGCATTTTCAACAGGGTACAGTAATGAGCAGTTCTTC
cdr3_aa: CASSAFSTGYSNEQFF

clone_size: .
d_call: TRBD2
v_call: TRBV3-1/TRBV3-2
j_call: TRBJ2-2
cdr3_nt: TGTGCCAGCAGCCCCCCCGAGGACTTGGGACTAGCGGGCACCGGGGAGCTGTTTTTT
cdr3_aa: CASSPPEDLGLAGTGELFF

clone_size: .
d_call: .
v_call: TRBV19
j_call: TRBJ1-2
cdr3_nt: TGTGCCAGTAGTATGGGATGGGGCCTCACCTTC
cdr3_aa: CASSMGWGLTF

clone_size: .
d_call: TRBD1
v_call: TRBV11-3
j_call: TRBJ1-5
cdr3_nt: TGTGCCAGCAGCTTAGAGGGACAGGGGGTTAGTCGCCATAGCAATCAGCCCCAGCATTTT
cdr3_aa: CASSLEGQGVSRHSNQPQHF

clone_size: .
d_call: .
v_call: TRBV7-3
j_call: TRBJ2-2
cdr3_nt: TGTGCCAGCAGCTTATCGTCCAGGGGAAACACCGGGGAGCTGTTTTTT
cdr3_aa: CASSLSSRGNTGELFF

clone_size: .
d_call: .
v_call: TRBV4-3
j_call: TRBJ1-3
cdr3_nt: TGCGCCAGCAGCCATGACTCCTCTGGAAACACCATATATTTT
cdr3_aa: CASSHDSSGNTIYF

clone_size: .
d_call: TRBD2
v_call: TRBV7-2
j_call: TRBJ2-1
cdr3_nt: TGTGCCAGCAGACAAGCGGGGGGTTCCTACAATGAGCAGTTCTTC
cdr3_aa: CASRQAGGSYNEQFF

clone_size: .
d_call: .
v_call: TRBV5-1
j_call: TRBJ2-7
cdr3_nt: TGCGCCAGCAGCCGCGGAGAAGAGCCCTCCGAGCAGTACTTC
cdr3_aa: CASSRGEEPSEQYF

clone_size: .
d_call: TRBD2
v_call: TRBV3-1/TRBV3-2
j_call: TRBJ2-1
cdr3_nt: TGTGCCAGCAGCCAAGAATGGGGAATCGGAGGGAGGGAGCACAATGAGCAGTTCTTC
cdr3_aa: CASSQEWGIGGREHNEQFF

clone_size: .
d_call: .
v_call: TRBV9
j_call: TRBJ2-1
cdr3_nt: TGTGCCAGCAGCGTAAGCCCTAAGGAGGAGCAGTTCTTC
cdr3_aa: CASSVSPKEEQFF

clone_size: .
d_call: .
v_call: TRBV6-1
j_call: TRBJ1-2
cdr3_nt: TGTGCCAGCAGTGACCCTAGAGCTAACTATGGCTACACCTTC
cdr3_aa: CASSDPRANYGYTF

clone_size: .
d_call: TRBD1
v_call: TRBV18
j_call: TRBJ1-3
cdr3_nt: TGTGCCAGCTCAGCTTCCTTAGGGGGCGCGTATGGAAACACCATATATTTT
cdr3_aa: CASSASLGGAYGNTIYF

clone_size: .
d_call: TRBD1
v_call: TRBV6-5
j_call: TRBJ1-1
cdr3_nt: TGTGCCAGCACTTCACAGGGGAAGAACACTGAAGCTTTCTTT
cdr3_aa: CASTSQGKNTEAFF

clone_size: .
d_call: TRBD1
v_call: TRBV4-1
j_call: TRBJ1-4
cdr3_nt: TGCGCCAGCACCGAACCAACGACAAGGGGGCGAGAAAAACTGTTTTTT
cdr3_aa: CASTEPTTRGREKLFF

clone_size: .
d_call: TRBD2
v_call: TRBV5-1
j_call: TRBJ2-7
cdr3_nt: TGCGCCAGCAGCTTGGAGACTAGCGGGAGCTACGAGCAGTACTTC
cdr3_aa: CASSLETSGSYEQYF

clone_size: .
d_call: .
v_call: TRBV7-3
j_call: TRBJ1-1
cdr3_nt: TGTGCCAGCAGCCCGAATCCGGGAGCAAACACTGAAGCTTTCTTT
cdr3_aa: CASSPNPGANTEAFF

clone_size: once
d_call: .
v_call: TRBV29-1
j_call: TRBJ1-1
cdr3_nt: TGCAGCACGACGACAGACATGAACACTGAAGCTTTCTTT
cdr3_aa: CSTTTDMNTEAFF

clone_size: .
d_call: TRBD2
v_call: TRBV7-7
j_call: TRBJ2-3
cdr3_nt: TGTGCCAGCAGCCCTGGGACTAGCGGGTTCACAGATACGCAGTATTTT
cdr3_aa: CASSPGTSGFTDTQYF

clone_size: .
d_call: .
v_call: TRBV19
j_call: TRBJ1-4
cdr3_nt: TGTGCCAGTAGTATGCATGCAGACAGCACAACTAATGAAAAACTGTTTTTT
cdr3_aa: CASSMHADSTTNEKLFF

clone_size: .
d_call: .
v_call: TRBV6-2/TRBV6-3
j_call: TRBJ1-2
cdr3_nt: TGTGCCAGCAGTCTCATGGGTTGGGAGGACCATGGCTACACCTTC
cdr3_aa: CASSLMGWEDHGYTF

clone_size: .
d_call: TRBD1
v_call: TRBV19
j_call: TRBJ1-5
cdr3_nt: TGTGCCAGTGCAGGGACAGGGGATTTGAATCAGCCCCAGCATTTT
cdr3_aa: CASAGTGDLNQPQHF

clone_size: .
d_call: .
v_call: TRBV9
j_call: TRBJ1-1
cdr3_nt: TGTGCCAGCAGCGTCGGGGTGGAATACACTGAAGCTTTCTTT
cdr3_aa: CASSVGVEYTEAFF

clone_size: .
d_call: TRBD2
v_call: TRBV7-6
j_call: TRBJ2-1
cdr3_nt: TGTGCCAGCAGCTTAGTAGTGGATTCGGGGGGGGCTAAAGAGCAGTTCTTC
cdr3_aa: CASSLVVDSGGAKEQFF

clone_size: .
d_call: .
v_call: TRBV29-1
j_call: TRBJ2-6
cdr3_nt: TGCAGCGTTGTTTCGGGCTCTGGGGCCAACGTCCTGACTTTC
cdr3_aa: CSVVSGSGANVLTF

clone_size: .
d_call: TRBD1
v_call: TRBV28
j_call: TRBJ1-6
cdr3_nt: TGTGCCAGCAAGGCAAAGGGACAGGGTGGCGATAATTCACCCCTCCACTTT
cdr3_aa: CASKAKGQGGDNSPLHF

clone_size: .
d_call: .
v_call: TRBV6-5
j_call: TRBJ1-5
cdr3_nt: TGTGCCGGGCCAGTTGTTAATCAGCCCCAGCATTTT
cdr3_aa: CAGPVVNQPQHF

clone_size: .
d_call: .
v_call: TRBV9
j_call: TRBJ2-7
cdr3_nt: TGTGCCAGCAGCGGTGGCAGGGGTCCGCCTTACGAGCAGTACTTC
cdr3_aa: CASSGGRGPPYEQYF

clone_size: .
d_call: .
v_call: TRBV28
j_call: TRBJ2-4
cdr3_nt: TGTGCCAGCAGTTTAGCCGAGGGGGTGGCCAAAAACATTCAGTACTTC
cdr3_aa: CASSLAEGVAKNIQYF

clone_size: .
d_call: .
v_call: TRBV19
j_call: TRBJ1-5
cdr3_nt: TGTGCCAGTAGTATCCAGGGTGGCAATCAGCCCCAGCATTTT
cdr3_aa: CASSIQGGNQPQHF

clone_size: .
d_call: .
v_call: TRBV5-1
j_call: TRBJ2-3
cdr3_nt: TGCGCCAGCAGTCCCAACGGGTGGGATACGCAGTATTTT
cdr3_aa: CASSPNGWDTQYF

clone_size: .
d_call: .
v_call: TRBV7-9
j_call: TRBJ2-5
cdr3_nt: TGTGCCAGCAGCCCGAAAGAGGGTCCCCAAGAGACCCAGTACTTC
cdr3_aa: CASSPKEGPQETQYF

clone_size: once
d_call: .
v_call: TRBV7-2
j_call: TRBJ2-2
cdr3_nt: TGTGCCAGCAGCTTAGCCGCAGGGTCCGGGGAGCTGTTTTTT
cdr3_aa: CASSLAAGSGELFF

clone_size: .
d_call: TRBD2
v_call: TRBV7-3
j_call: TRBJ2-2
cdr3_nt: TGTGCCAGCAGCTTAACGGTTGGGGGACTAGCGTACACCGGGGAGCTGTTTTTT
cdr3_aa: CASSLTVGGLAYTGELFF

clone_size: .
d_call: .
v_call: TRBV9
j_call: TRBJ2-2
cdr3_nt: TGTGCCAGCAGCGTATCCGCAGGGGCGGGCACCGGGGAGCTGTTTTTT
cdr3_aa: CASSVSAGAGTGELFF

clone_size: .
d_call: .
v_call: TRBV5-1
j_call: TRBJ1-3
cdr3_nt: TGCGCCAGCACCCGGACATCCCCGAACTCTGGAAACACCATATATTTT
cdr3_aa: CASTRTSPNSGNTIYF

clone_size: .
d_call: TRBD2
v_call: TRBV29-1
j_call: TRBJ2-1
cdr3_nt: TGCAGCGTTGAAGACCCACTAGCGGGGACATACAATGAGCAGTTCTTC
cdr3_aa: CSVEDPLAGTYNEQFF

clone_size: .
d_call: .
v_call: TRBV5-4
j_call: TRBJ2-7
cdr3_nt: TGTGCCAGCAGCTTGGTTGGAGAAGGCGAGCAGTACTTC
cdr3_aa: CASSLVGEGEQYF

clone_size: .
d_call: .
v_call: TRBV12-3/TRBV12-4
j_call: TRBJ1-1
cdr3_nt: TGTGCCAGCAGTGGACAGAGAGGGGCTGAAGCTTTCTTT
cdr3_aa: CASSGQRGAEAFF

clone_size: .
d_call: TRBD1
v_call: TRBV2
j_call: TRBJ2-5
cdr3_nt: TGTGCCAGCAAGCGGGACAGGGCAGAGACCCAGTACTTC
cdr3_aa: CASKRDRAETQYF

clone_size: .
d_call: TRBD1
v_call: TRBV19
j_call: TRBJ2-1
cdr3_nt: TGTGCCTCGCGGGGGACAGGGGGCAATGAGCAGTTCTTC
cdr3_aa: CASRGTGGNEQFF

clone_size: .
d_call: TRBD1
v_call: TRBV7-9
j_call: TRBJ1-6
cdr3_nt: TGTGCCAGCAGCTTATCGCGGGACAGGGGCAATTCACCCCTCCACTTT
cdr3_aa: CASSLSRDRGNSPLHF

clone_size: once
d_call: .
v_call: TRBV2
j_call: TRBJ1-1
cdr3_nt: TGTGCCAGCAGTTTGAGGGATTCTCAGAACACTGAAGCTTTCTTT
cdr3_aa: CASSLRDSQNTEAFF

clone_size: .
d_call: .
v_call: TRBV2
j_call: TRBJ1-1
cdr3_nt: TGTGCCAGCAGTGGAGCCGAGGCTGAAGCTTTCTTT
cdr3_aa: CASSGAEAEAFF

clone_size: .
d_call: TRBD1
v_call: TRBV5-6
j_call: TRBJ1-2
cdr3_nt: TGTGCCAGCAGCTCGACAGGGAAAAACTATGGCTACACCTTC
cdr3_aa: CASSSTGKNYGYTF

clone_size: few
d_call: TRBD1
v_call: TRBV7-9
j_call: TRBJ1-4
cdr3_nt: TGTGCCAGCAGCAGAGGACAGGCGGGGGGTGAAAAACTGTTTTTT
cdr3_aa: CASSRGQAGGEKLFF